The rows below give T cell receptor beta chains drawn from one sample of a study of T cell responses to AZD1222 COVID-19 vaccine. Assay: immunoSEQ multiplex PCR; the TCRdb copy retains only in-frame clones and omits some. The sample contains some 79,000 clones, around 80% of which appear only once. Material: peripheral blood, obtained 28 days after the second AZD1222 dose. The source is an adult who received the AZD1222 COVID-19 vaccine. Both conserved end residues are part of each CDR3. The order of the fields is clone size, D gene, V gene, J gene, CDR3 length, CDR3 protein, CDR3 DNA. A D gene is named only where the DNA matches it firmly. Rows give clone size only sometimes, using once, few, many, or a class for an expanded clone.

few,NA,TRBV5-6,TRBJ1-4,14,CASSFGGRNEKLFF,TGTGCCAGCAGCTTTGGGGGTAGGAATGAAAAACTGTTTTTT
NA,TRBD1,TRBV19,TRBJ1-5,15,CASSADRGSNQPQHF,TGTGCCAGTAGTGCGGACAGGGGAAGCAATCAGCCCCAGCATTTT
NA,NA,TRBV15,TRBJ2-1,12,CAEGRDYNEQFF,TGTGCGGAAGGCAGAGACTACAATGAGCAGTTCTTC
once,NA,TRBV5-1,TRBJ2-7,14,CASSLVGETYEQYF,TGCGCCAGCAGCTTGGTAGGGGAGACCTACGAGCAGTACTTC
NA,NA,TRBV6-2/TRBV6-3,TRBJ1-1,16,CASSFGKGVLNTEAFF,TGTGCCAGCAGTTTCGGGAAGGGGGTCTTGAACACTGAAGCTTTCTTT
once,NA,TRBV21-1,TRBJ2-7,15,CASSRLERGAYEQYF,TGTGCCAGCAGCCGGTTGGAGCGCGGGGCGTACGAGCAGTACTTC
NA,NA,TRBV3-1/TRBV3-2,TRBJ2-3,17,CASSDSGFSGGTDTQYF,TGTGCCAGCAGCGACAGTGGATTTAGCGGAGGCACAGATACGCAGTATTTT
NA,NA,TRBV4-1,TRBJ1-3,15,CASSQIQAAGNTIYF,TGCGCCAGCAGCCAGATTCAGGCGGCCGGAAACACCATATATTTT
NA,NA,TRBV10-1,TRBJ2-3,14,CASSEYREGGTQYF,TGCGCCAGCAGTGAGTACAGAGAAGGTGGTACGCAGTATTTT
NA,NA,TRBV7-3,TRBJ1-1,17,CASSLNLFPALNTEAFF,TGTGCCAGCAGCTTAAATCTGTTCCCAGCCCTGAACACTGAAGCTTTCTTT
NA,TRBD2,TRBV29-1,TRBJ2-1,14,CSVNSGGPYNEQFF,TGCAGCGTTAATAGCGGGGGCCCCTACAATGAGCAGTTCTTC
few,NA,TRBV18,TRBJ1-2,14,CASSQKTVGYGYTF,TGTGCCAGCTCACAAAAGACAGTGGGCTATGGCTACACCTTC
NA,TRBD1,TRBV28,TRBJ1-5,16,CASSPNRGRGNQPQHF,TGTGCCAGCAGTCCCAACAGGGGGCGAGGCAATCAGCCCCAGCATTTT
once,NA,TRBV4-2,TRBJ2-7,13,CASSQDVGDEQYF,TGTGCCAGCAGCCAAGATGTCGGGGACGAGCAGTACTTC
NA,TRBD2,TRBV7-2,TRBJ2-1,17,CASSLAGTSGRSDEQFF,TGTGCCAGCAGCTTAGCGGGGACTAGCGGGAGAAGTGATGAGCAGTTCTTC
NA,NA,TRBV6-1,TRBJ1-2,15,CASSEAHRTNYGYTF,TGTGCCAGCAGTGAAGCACACAGAACTAACTATGGCTACACCTTC
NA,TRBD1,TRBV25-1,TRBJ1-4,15,CASSAWTGAEEKLFF,TGTGCCAGCAGTGCCTGGACAGGCGCGGAGGAAAAACTGTTTTTT
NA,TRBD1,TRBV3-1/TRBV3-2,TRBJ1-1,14,CASSPRGYSTEAFF,TGTGCCAGCAGCCCCAGGGGGTACAGCACTGAAGCTTTCTTT
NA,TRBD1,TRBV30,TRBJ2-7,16,CAWSPRGTGSPYEQYF,TGTGCCTGGAGTCCACGAGGGACAGGGTCCCCCTACGAGCAGTACTTC
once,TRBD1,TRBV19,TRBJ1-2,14,CASQGRGQDYGYTF,TGTGCCAGCCAAGGACGGGGACAGGACTATGGCTACACCTTC
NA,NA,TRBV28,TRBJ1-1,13,CASSLLGNTEAFF,TGTGCCAGCAGTTTACTGGGGAACACTGAAGCTTTCTTT
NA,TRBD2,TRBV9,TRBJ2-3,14,CASSVDGLADTQYF,TGTGCCAGCAGCGTCGACGGACTAGCAGATACGCAGTATTTT